This section outlines one T cell receptor (beta chain) sequence together with its context. This sample was taken from a study of blood T cell repertoires in COVID-19. Across the study: Acute and convalescent COVID-19 samples came from the United States, Italy and Spain. In each case, the material was cDNA or gDNA derived from T cells, B-cell-depleted T cells, or PBMCs.

This CDR3 is built from 13 residues. V was trimmed by 4 bases and J by 6 bases, leaving 13 bases between them. CDR1 is SGHTA and CDR2 is FQGTGA in the germline V gene. TCRdb keeps only in-frame clones here, not all; method: immunoSEQ multiplex PCR. The repertoire holds fewer than 500,000 clones, with 75% to 90% as singletons. The sequence came from a woman younger than 35 who had recovered from COVID-19. The J gene is TRBJ2-7, the V gene TRBV7-3; D might be TRBD2 (5 bases). The specimen sequenced was PBMCs or T cells enriched from blood (not recorded which). CDR3 loop: CASSSSGELEQYF. In DNA form, the CDR3 reads TGTGCCAGCAGCTCCTCCGGGGAGCTCGAGCAGTACTTC.